These T cell receptor beta chains were read from a single sample in a study of cytomegalovirus exposure and HLA in healthy donors. Assay used: immunoSEQ multiplex PCR; TCRdb lists only in-frame clones, some missing. The data contain about 190,000 clones, roughly four fifths of them singletons. The sample consisted of PBMCs. These TCRs come from a woman in her late teens or twenties in good health and CMV-seronegative. The CDR3 runs from the conserved cysteine through the conserved F or W. A D gene is named only where the DNA matches it firmly. A clone size is listed for some rows: how often the clone was seen (once, few, many), or a class if it is expanded.

V,length,size,D,J,CDR3,DNA
TRBV19,15,.,.,TRBJ2-7,CASSITGETRTGQYF,TGTGCCAGTAGTATAACGGGCGAGACCCGCACAGGGCAGTACTTC
TRBV7-8,17,once,.,TRBJ1-4,CASSLGTQTHLNEKLFF,TGTGCCAGCAGCTTAGGGACTCAAACACATCTTAATGAAAAACTGTTTTTT
TRBV25-1,12,.,.,TRBJ1-2,CASSDGGYGYTF,TGTGCCAGCAGCGACGGCGGATATGGCTACACCTTC
TRBV4-1,14,.,.,TRBJ1-1,CASSQDHAAAEAFF,TGCGCCAGCAGTCAAGATCATGCGGCAGCTGAAGCTTTCTTT
TRBV6-6,13,.,.,TRBJ1-2,CASSGQNNYGYTF,TGTGCCAGCAGTGGACAGAATAACTATGGCTACACCTTC
TRBV5-1,17,.,.,TRBJ1-3,CASSLKDGGFSGNTIYF,TGCGCCAGCAGCTTGAAGGATGGAGGGTTCTCTGGAAACACCATATATTTT
TRBV9,13,.,.,TRBJ2-1,CASSDLLYNEQFF,TGTGCCAGCAGCGATTTACTTTACAATGAGCAGTTCTTC
TRBV27,16,.,TRBD1,TRBJ2-7,CASSSDRGRREDEQYF,TGTGCCAGCAGCTCCGACAGGGGGCGTAGAGAGGATGAGCAGTACTTC
TRBV5-1,16,once,.,TRBJ2-2,CASSHLSGDPTGELFF,TGCGCCAGCAGCCACTTATCGGGGGACCCGACCGGGGAGCTGTTTTTT
TRBV7-3,13,.,.,TRBJ2-3,CASSFSGTDTQYF,TGTGCCAGCAGCTTTTCGGGGACAGATACGCAGTATTTT
TRBV18,14,.,.,TRBJ1-2,CASSPNREGYGYTF,TGTGCCAGCTCACCAAACAGGGAGGGCTATGGCTACACCTTC
TRBV7-9,15,.,.,TRBJ2-1,CANSPRLTNDNEQFF,TGTGCCAACAGCCCACGCCTAACGAACGACAATGAGCAGTTCTTC
TRBV27,15,.,TRBD2,TRBJ2-7,CASSLGLAGVYEQYF,TGTGCCAGCAGTTTAGGACTAGCGGGAGTGTACGAGCAGTACTTC
TRBV5-1,18,.,.,TRBJ2-1,CASTFAVEALLVDNEQFF,TGCGCCAGCACCTTCGCTGTGGAGGCACTATTGGTCGACAATGAGCAGTTCTTC
TRBV23-1,13,.,.,TRBJ2-2,CASSQSWPGELFF,TGCGCCAGCAGTCAATCTTGGCCCGGGGAGCTGTTTTTT
TRBV19,15,few,TRBD1,TRBJ1-2,CASSLHRTGAYGYTF,TGTGCCAGTAGTCTCCATAGGACAGGCGCCTATGGCTACACCTTC
TRBV2,15,.,TRBD1,TRBJ1-1,CASSDVGQMNTEAFF,TGTGCCAGCAGTGACGTGGGACAGATGAACACTGAAGCTTTCTTT
TRBV15,14,once,.,TRBJ1-1,CATSMGHLNTEAFF,TGTGCCACCAGCATGGGACACCTGAACACTGAAGCTTTCTTT
TRBV11-2,18,.,TRBD2,TRBJ2-5,CASSLGLASGPIQETQYF,TGTGCCAGCAGCTTAGGGTTGGCTAGCGGACCAATTCAAGAGACCCAGTACTTC
TRBV5-1,16,.,.,TRBJ2-2,CASSSVANANTGELFF,TGCGCCAGCAGCTCCGTAGCGAATGCGAACACCGGGGAGCTGTTTTTT
TRBV28,17,.,TRBD1,TRBJ1-5,CASTPSRTGWTNQPQHF,TGTGCCAGCACTCCATCCCGGACAGGGTGGACCAATCAGCCCCAGCATTTT
TRBV6-6,14,.,TRBD1,TRBJ1-2,CANSLRGQLGGYTF,TGTGCCAACAGCCTCAGGGGGCAGCTCGGTGGCTACACCTTC
TRBV5-6,14,.,.,TRBJ1-2,CASSLVLRSYGYTF,TGTGCCAGCAGCTTGGTGCTCCGGAGCTATGGCTACACCTTC
TRBV6-6,14,few,.,TRBJ1-1,CASSRDSTNTEAFF,TGTGCCAGCAGTAGGGACTCGACGAACACTGAAGCTTTCTTT
TRBV4-1,16,.,.,TRBJ2-1,CASSQADWREYNEQFF,TGCGCCAGCAGCCAAGCAGATTGGAGGGAGTACAATGAGCAGTTCTTC
TRBV15,13,.,TRBD1,TRBJ1-1,CATRDREETEAFF,TGTGCCACCCGGGACAGGGAGGAGACTGAAGCTTTCTTT
TRBV6-1,14,once,.,TRBJ1-2,CASRETGANYGYTF,TGTGCCAGCAGGGAGACAGGAGCTAACTATGGCTACACCTTC
TRBV18,14,.,TRBD1,TRBJ1-1,CASSPGTVNTEAFF,TGTGCCAGCTCACCCGGGACAGTGAACACTGAAGCTTTCTTT
TRBV5-1,14,.,.,TRBJ1-6,CASSLAGLGSPLHF,TGCGCCAGCAGCTTGGCAGGACTTGGGTCACCCCTCCACTTT
TRBV18,16,.,TRBD2,TRBJ2-1,CASSPKLAGGADEQFF,TGTGCCAGCTCACCAAAACTAGCGGGAGGTGCAGATGAGCAGTTCTTC
TRBV19,15,.,.,TRBJ1-6,CASSIVAGDNSPLHF,TGTGCCAGTAGTATAGTGGCGGGGGACAATTCACCCCTCCACTTT
TRBV7-9,14,.,.,TRBJ2-2,CASTFWRETGELFF,TGTGCCAGCACCTTTTGGCGGGAAACCGGGGAGCTGTTTTTT
TRBV9,16,.,TRBD1,TRBJ2-2,CASSVEGQGRTGELFF,TGTGCCAGCAGCGTAGAGGGACAGGGGCGCACCGGGGAGCTGTTTTTT
TRBV29-1,13,.,.,TRBJ2-3,CSVEVQGGHGQYF,TGCAGCGTTGAAGTGCAGGGGGGTCATGGGCAGTATTTT
TRBV15,18,.,TRBD2,TRBJ2-5,CATSRRGKLAGLGETQYF,TGTGCCACCAGCAGAAGGGGGAAACTAGCGGGCCTGGGAGAGACCCAGTACTTC
TRBV12-5,13,.,.,TRBJ2-2,CASGAGNTGELFF,TGTGCTAGTGGGGCAGGGAACACCGGGGAGCTGTTTTTT
TRBV7-9,19,.,.,TRBJ1-6,CASSLGLAGGKSYNSPLHF,TGTGCCAGCAGCTTAGGACTTGCGGGGGGGAAGTCCTATAATTCACCCCTCCACTTT
TRBV7-3,16,.,.,TRBJ2-1,CASSPRGSDSYNEQFF,TGTGCCAGCAGCCCCAGGGGTTCCGACTCCTACAATGAGCAGTTCTTC
TRBV7-9,17,.,TRBD2,TRBJ2-1,CASSLGSGVTRGNEQFF,TGTGCCAGCAGCTTAGGGAGCGGGGTCACGAGGGGCAATGAGCAGTTCTTC
TRBV5-1,15,.,.,TRBJ2-3,CASSATGDNTDTQYF,TGCGCCAGCAGCGCGACAGGAGACAACACAGATACGCAGTATTTT
TRBV25-1,17,.,TRBD2,TRBJ2-3,CASSEYGLAGGGDTQYF,TGTGCCAGCAGTGAATATGGACTAGCGGGGGGAGGAGATACGCAGTATTTT
TRBV7-2,16,.,TRBD1,TRBJ1-5,CASSLRSGQGNQPQHF,TGTGCCAGCAGCTTAAGGTCGGGACAGGGCAATCAGCCCCAGCATTTT
TRBV12-5,14,.,TRBD1,TRBJ1-5,CASGFGQGNQPQHF,TGTGCTAGTGGTTTCGGACAGGGCAATCAGCCCCAGCATTTT
TRBV2,14,.,TRBD2,TRBJ2-1,CASSEVTSDDEQFF,TGTGCCAGCAGTGAAGTGACTAGCGACGATGAGCAGTTCTTC
TRBV5-1,13,few,.,TRBJ1-1,CASSLGGNAEAFF,TGCGCCAGCAGCTTGGGAGGAAACGCTGAAGCTTTCTTT
TRBV9,15,.,.,TRBJ2-1,CASSVTAGSWGEQFF,TGTGCCAGCAGCGTAACGGCGGGATCATGGGGTGAGCAGTTCTTC
TRBV11-2,16,once,.,TRBJ2-1,CASSLDFVLDLNEQFF,TGTGCCAGCAGCTTAGATTTCGTCTTAGATCTCAATGAGCAGTTCTTC
TRBV6-5,14,few,TRBD1,TRBJ1-2,CASRGQGISGGYTF,TGTGCCAGCAGGGGACAGGGCATTTCGGGTGGCTACACCTTC
TRBV11-2,13,.,.,TRBJ2-2,CASRRQVTGELFF,TGTGCCAGCAGGCGACAGGTCACCGGGGAGCTGTTTTTT
TRBV7-9,14,.,TRBD2,TRBJ2-7,CASSQGTSGNEQYF,TGTGCCAGCAGCCAAGGGACTAGCGGGAACGAGCAGTACTTC
TRBV28,14,.,.,TRBJ1-2,CASSLATDIYGYTF,TGTGCCAGCAGCCTGGCGACGGACATCTATGGCTACACCTTC
TRBV2,10,.,.,TRBJ1-1,CASSEFVAFF,TGTGCCAGCAGTGAATTCGTGGCTTTCTTT
TRBV2,15,few,.,TRBJ1-1,CASSEAGEGFGRAFF,TGTGCCAGCAGTGAAGCTGGGGAGGGGTTCGGGAGAGCTTTCTTT
TRBV15,18,.,.,TRBJ2-1,CATSGPSLALSSYNEQFF,TGTGCCACCAGCGGGCCATCTCTAGCTCTAAGCTCCTACAATGAGCAGTTCTTC
TRBV18,18,.,TRBD1,TRBJ1-6,CASSLQTGSSSYNSPLHF,TGTGCCAGCTCACTCCAGACAGGGTCGAGCTCCTATAATTCACCCCTCCACTTT